The clone carrying this T cell receptor beta chain was seen repeatedly, ten times or more. The antigen remains undetermined. This entry comes from a study of identical twins. A universal primer site was incorporated via template switching, and the cDNA contained unique molecular identifiers. TCRdb re-analysed the 5' RACE reads in MiXCR, keeping a single row per CDR3 protein. The table shows under 300,000 distinct CDR3 sequences, with about 8.9% occurring only once. Study-level points and caveats: Out-of-frame TCR alpha sharing observed in monozygotic twins exceeded model estimates.

These data are also associated with another study on yellow fever vaccine responses in identical twins.

The material sequenced was CD8+ T cells sorted from blood. This clonotype was obtained from a woman aged 18-29 years in good health.

The CDR3 nucleotides are TGTGCCAGCAGCCCAACTGACAGCACCTACGAGCAGTACTTC. This gives the protein CASSPTDSTYEQYF. The chain uses TRBV7-9 and TRBJ2-7, with a tentative D call TRBD1 (5 bases). V was clipped by 5 bases and J by 2 bases, with 13 bases between them. Germline lookup yields CDR1 SEHNR and CDR2 FQNEAQ (reference sequence). CDR3 length equals 14 residues.